The 22 T cell receptor beta chains given below trace back to one sample, sequenced in a study of blood T cell repertoires in COVID-19 (dated by TCRdb to the early 2020s). The library was generated by the immunoSEQ multiplex PCR assay. TCRdb stores this immuneACCESS table with in-frame sequences only. Part of the clones is absent; in the studies checked, under half of the shortfall reflects unresolved V genes, and no reason is known for the rest. For this sample there are more than 400,000 clones; 80% to 90% appear just once. Clones ranked in the top ten supply 3% to 4% of the sample. The specimen sequenced was peripheral blood. The receptor source for this set is a human donor in a cohort sampled during active COVID-19.

The rearrangement links TRBV6-4 to TRBJ2-7; 8 positions match TRBD2. CDR1 is MRHNA, CDR2 SNTAGT, per germline. The length of the CDR3 is 14 residues. V was clipped by 5 bases and J by 1 base; unmatched bases: 4. The CDR3 DNA is TGTGCCAGCAGTCTCCGGGAGGGTTCCTACGAGCAGTACTTC. Protein sequence: CASSLREGSYEQYF.

The CDR3 region is CASSLWASGRQDTQYF. The CDR3 DNA follows: TGTGCCAGCAGTTTATGGGCTAGCGGGCGTCAAGATACGCAGTATTTT. V is TRBV28 and J is TRBJ2-3, with 8 bases fitting TRBD2. V lost 0 bases, J lost 5 bases, and 7 bases stayed unmatched. Germline V gene data show CDR1 as MDHEN and CDR2 as SYDVKM. The CDR3 extends over 16 amino acids.

The chain combines TRBV4-1 with TRBJ2-2, with 7 bases identical to TRBD1. The CDR3 length is 16 residues. Germline CDR1 and CDR2: MGHRA and YSYEKL. Trimming took 0 bases from V and 5 from J; bases not matched to a gene: 6. CDR3 amino acids: CASSQERGLGTGELFF. CDR3 bases: TGCGCCAGCAGCCAAGAGAGGGGGCTGGGGACCGGGGAGCTGTTTTTT.

The chain employs TRBV28 and TRBJ2-5, with D maybe TRBD1 (6 bases). The CDR3 has 14 amino acids. The V and J ends lost 1 base and 5 bases respectively, with 11 bases between them. Germline CDR1 MDHEN, CDR2 SYDVKM. As DNA, the CDR3 is TGTGCCAGCAGTTTATCTGGGACATTGGAGACCCAGTACTTC. As protein: CASSLSGTLETQYF.

The chain has TRBV18 and TRBJ2-7, with TRBD1 matching 7 bases. CDR3 length equals 15 residues. Germline values: CDR1 KGHSH, CDR2 LQKENI. Trimming cost V 3 bases and J 0 bases; bases outside gene matches: 5. In DNA, the CDR3 is TGTGCCAGCTCACCTTACCGGGACAGCTCCTACGAGCAGTACTTC. It codes for CASSPYRDSSYEQYF.

V is TRBV3-1 (or the pseudogene TRBV3-2) and J is TRBJ2-1, with 9 bases lining up with TRBD1. CDR1 is LGHDT, CDR2 YNNKEL, per germline (reference sequence). V lost 1 base to trimming and J lost 7 bases; unmatched junction nucleotides: 5. CDR3 size: 15 residues. Here the CDR3 reads CASSQVGQGINEQFF. CDR3 sequence (DNA): TGTGCCAGCAGCCAAGTGGGACAGGGAATAAATGAGCAGTTCTTC.

The chain is built from TRBV3-1 (or the pseudogene TRBV3-2) and TRBJ1-6, with D unresolved. The germline V gene has CDR1 LGHDT and CDR2 YNNKEL (reference sequence). Trimming cost V 1 base and J 0 bases, with 7 bases left between them. CDR3 length equals 16 residues. The CDR3 DNA is TGTGCCAGCAGCCAAGCGCACAGCTCCTATAATTCACCCCTCCACTTT. Protein: CASSQAHSSYNSPLHF.

The chain combines TRBV7-2 with TRBJ2-3; 12 bases line up with TRBD2. The junction had 10 bases not matched to a gene; V was cut back by 7 bases and J by 5 bases. The CDR3 spans 16 residues. From germline, CDR1 is SGHTA and CDR2 FQGNSA. The CDR3, as DNA: TGTGCCAGCACGTTTCTAGCGGGAGGGTTCAAAGATACGCAGTATTTT. Residues: CASTFLAGGFKDTQYF.

This chain joins TRBV11-2 and TRBJ2-5, with D possibly matching TRBD2 (6 bases). Per the germline V gene, CDR1 is SGHAT and CDR2 is FQNNGV. V shed 5 bases and J shed 6 bases, with 10 bases lying between them. There are 12 residues in the CDR3. This CDR3 reads CASSREWQTQYF. For the CDR3, the DNA is TGTGCCAGCAGCCGGGAGTGGCAGACCCAGTACTTC. Together with reference TRBV11-2 and TRBJ2-5, the CDR3 gives the full variable domain: EAGVAQSPRYKIIEKRQSVAFWCNPISGHATLYWYQQILGQGPKLLIQFQNNGVVDDSQLPKDRFSAERLKGVDSTLKIQPAKLEDSAVYLCASSREWQTQYFGPGTRLLVL.

The chain joins TRBV9 to TRBJ2-3; D gene unclear. Germline V gene lookup returns CDR1 SGDLS and CDR2 YYNGEE. The CDR3 is 13 amino acids. V lost 7 bases and J lost 1, with 10 bases in between. The CDR3 loop reads CASGSPRTDTQYF. The CDR3 DNA reads as TGTGCCAGCGGTAGTCCTCGCACAGATACGCAGTATTTT. Using reference TRBV9 and TRBJ2-3 for the parts outside the CDR3, the full variable domain is DSGVTQTPKHLITATGQRVTLRCSPRSGDLSVYWYQQSLDQGLQFLIQYYNGEERAKGNILERFSAQQFPDLHSELNLSSLELGDSALYFCASGSPRTDTQYFGPGTRLTVL.

This clone came up a few times. The chain employs TRBV5-1 and TRBJ1-2, with 7 bases matching TRBD1. The germline V gene has CDR1 SGHRS and CDR2 YFSETQ. The ends lost 3 bases at V and 1 base at J; junction bases unmatched: 6. The CDR3 totals 15 residues. Written as DNA, the CDR3 is TGCGCCAGCAGCTCCGGACAGGTCCTTAACTATGGCTACACCTTC. This codes for CASSSGQVLNYGYTF.

The chain recombines TRBV7-2 with TRBJ2-7; a possible D gene is TRBD1 (5 bases). The CDR3 extends over 14 amino acids. Trimming cost V 5 bases and J 2 bases, with 13 bases left between them. Germline CDR1 and CDR2: SGHTA and FQGNSA. This CDR3 reads CASSPNLGAYEQYF. Written as DNA, the CDR3 is TGTGCCAGCAGCCCAAACCTAGGGGCCTACGAGCAGTACTTC.

The chain recombines TRBV21-1 with TRBJ1-5; the DNA was not compared with TRBD1, the D call given in the table. TRBV21-1 counts as a pseudogene. The CDR3 sequence is 18 residues long. The CDR3 nucleotides are TGTGCCAGCAGCATACCAGGACAGGGCGAACTTAGCAATCAGCCCCAGCATTTT. As protein: CASSIPGQGELSNQPQHF.

This clone was counted once. The chain recombines TRBV11-1 with TRBJ2-1; tentative D call: TRBD2 (6 bases). CDR1 SGHAT and CDR2 FQDESV come from the germline V gene (reference sequence). This CDR3 comprises 14 residues. V lost 1 base to trimming and J lost 7 bases, with 11 bases between them. The CDR3 is CASSLGPRGNEQFF. In DNA form, the CDR3 reads TGTGCCAGCAGCTTAGGACCCCGGGGGAATGAGCAGTTCTTC.

The rearrangement links TRBV18 to TRBJ2-2, with 11 bases that match TRBD1. The trim removed 5 bases at V and 7 bases at J, leaving 12 bases unmatched. The CDR3 contains 17 residues. The V gene's germline CDR1 is KGHSH and CDR2 LQKENI. CDR3 sequence: CASSRGGGQGAVGELFF. For the CDR3, the DNA is TGTGCCAGCTCAAGAGGAGGAGGACAGGGGGCAGTCGGGGAGCTGTTTTTT.

The genes are TRBV6-5 and TRBJ1-5, with TRBD1 matching 8 bases. The V segment lost 7 bases and the J segment 7 bases; nucleotides outside the gene matches: 6. The CDR3 is 13 amino acids. Germline assignment: CDR1 MNHEY and CDR2 SVGAGI. CDR3 nucleotides: TGTGCCAGCAAGGGGGGACAGGCACAGCCCCAGCATTTT. Protein sequence: CASKGGQAQPQHF.

The rearrangement uses TRBV5-1 and TRBJ2-3, with TRBD1 matching over 7 bases. The CDR3 consists of 16 residues. Germline CDR1 reads SGHRS; CDR2 reads YFSETQ. V was pared by 4 bases and J by 3 bases, with 11 bases of the junction left unmatched. CDR3 in DNA: TGCGCCAGCAGCGTCACACAGGGGTTTAAAACAGATACGCAGTATTTT. Its translation: CASSVTQGFKTDTQYF.

The V gene is TRBV28, the J gene TRBJ2-5; the match to TRBD1 covers 7 bases. The CDR3 runs 15 residues. With 5 bases clipped from V and 1 base from J, the junction kept 7 bases outside the gene matches. Germline CDR1 MDHEN, CDR2 SYDVKM. This CDR3 reads CASSQYEGAQETQYF. For the CDR3, the DNA is TGTGCCAGCAGTCAATATGAGGGGGCCCAAGAGACCCAGTACTTC.

This clone was found once. Other DNA variants within this sample encode the same CDR3. The rearrangement joins TRBV5-1 to TRBJ1-1; D is undetermined. V was pared by 0 bases and J by 1 base, with 7 bases between. Looked up from germline, CDR1 is SGHRS and CDR2 is YFSETQ. CDR3 length: 14 residues. CDR3 in amino acids: CASSLDAGNTEAFF. In nucleotides, the CDR3 is TGCGCCAGCAGCTTGGATGCGGGGAACACTGAAGCTTTCTTT.

The chain is built from TRBV6-2 or TRBV6-3 and TRBJ2-1; 11 positions agree with TRBD2. Germline V lookup: CDR1 MNHEY, CDR2 SVGEGT. The CDR3 extends over 15 amino acids. Trimming took 6 bases from V and 7 from J; bases not matched to a gene: 8. CDR3 loop: CASSLASGRWNEQFF. CDR3 nucleotide sequence: TGTGCCAGCAGCCTCGCTAGCGGGAGGTGGAATGAGCAGTTCTTC.

The chain has TRBV15 and TRBJ2-7, with D tentatively TRBD2 (6 bases). V gave up 3 bases and J gave up 0 bases, with 9 bases separating them. In germline, CDR1 is LNHNV, CDR2 YYDKDF (reference sequence). This CDR3 is built from 14 residues. The CDR3 loop is CATSSPGVSYEQYF. CDR3 DNA sequence: TGTGCCACCAGCAGTCCGGGAGTCTCCTACGAGCAGTACTTC.

This chain joins TRBV25-1 and TRBJ1-2; no definite D call. Germline V gene sequence: CDR1 MGHDK, CDR2 SYGVNS. V was cut by 2 bases and J by 0 bases, with 13 bases left in between. The CDR3 contains 16 residues. The CDR3 sequence is CASSERGREANYGYTF. For the CDR3, the DNA is TGTGCCAGCAGTGAACGGGGAAGGGAGGCTAACTATGGCTACACCTTC.